The clone carrying this TCR beta chain showed up just a few times. The gene symbols are mouse symbols. Coverage ceases 4 residues before the CDR3 finishes, and the germline J gene fills in the end. This sample is drawn from a study of CD8+ T cells in alopecia areata. At the level of the study: C3H/HeJ graft donors with spontaneous alopecia, aged roughly 6-13 months, supplied skin that was transplanted onto female C3H/HeJ mice aged about 7-10 weeks.

A panel of CD4, CD8alpha, NKG2D, NKG2ACE and other markers served to sort pooled cutaneous lymph node cells. The sequencing template was cDNA reverse transcribed from extracted RNA. TCRdb's copy holds only in-frame clones and misses some; the assay was immunoSEQ multiplex PCR. The repertoire yields about 1,700 clones, none seen only once; the top ten contain over 30%. Germline loops: CDR1 MSHET, CDR2 SYDVDS. V was cut by 6 bases and J by 3 bases, with 5 bases left in between. The length of the CDR3 is 11 residues. The chain carries TRBV29 and TRBJ1-2; a weak D match, TRBD1 (5 bases). The sequence was obtained from a C3H/HeJ mouse with alopecia areata. MHC haplotype of the mouse line: H2-k. Sequencing was carried out using CD8+ T cells sorted from a lymph node. This CDR3 reads CASRGDSDYTF. Partial CDR3 DNA: TGTGCTAGCAGAGGGGACTCC.